This record looks at one T cell receptor beta chain sequence and its context. This record belongs to a study of blood T cell repertoires in COVID-19. This CDR3 region has 13 residues. The V gene lost 4 bases and the J gene lost 2 bases, with 11 bases spanning the gap. CDR1 is GTSNPN and CDR2 is SVGIG in the germline V gene (reference sequence). Clones were sequenced by immunoSEQ multiplex PCR, and TCRdb holds only the in-frame ones, with some missing. The data show approximately 150,000 clones, roughly nine tenths seen once. This rearrangement joins TRBV30 to TRBJ1-2; no clear D. The sample comprised peripheral blood. The clonotype was recovered from a human donor in a cohort sampled during active COVID-19. The CDR3 nucleotides read TGTGCCTGGAACCTAAACAGCAACTATGGCTACACCTTC. It yields the protein CAWNLNSNYGYTF.